This paragraph covers one T cell receptor beta chain sequence. The target antigen is unknown. The data derive from a study of shared clonotypes between healthy human individuals. General observations from the study: Generation of non-shared clonotypes was less probable than generation of clonotypes shared by all four donors.

The CDR3 totals 13 residues. V lost 3 bases and J lost 7, with 13 bases in between. Germline V gene sequence: CDR1 GTSNPN, CDR2 SVGIG (reference sequence). Partitioning of CD4+ cells yielded a CD45RA+ naive subset and a CD45RA-negative memory subset. Assay used: immunoSEQ multiplex PCR; TCRdb lists only in-frame clones, some missing. The sample gives millions of clones, 85% to 95% of which show up once; roughly 0.14% is in the top ten. The sequencing sample was made of naive CD4+ T cells sorted from blood. The subset here: CD45RA+ positively selected. The TCR originated in a man aged 18 to 30 in good health. This chain links TRBV30 with TRBJ1-5; D possibly corresponds to TRBD1 (5 bases). The chain's CDR3 is CAWSLQGVQPQHF. Written as DNA, the CDR3 is TGTGCCTGGAGCCTTCAGGGAGTCCAGCCCCAGCATTTT.